This T cell receptor (beta chain) comes out of a study of cytomegalovirus exposure and HLA in healthy donors. The PCR contained 60 Vbeta and 13 Jbeta primers. Profiled with immunoSEQ multiplex PCR; TCRdb holds only in-frame clones, not every one. The sample lists approximately 210,000 clones, 81% occurring once. Details on this clone: Its target is not known.

Study-wide points: Later analysis suggested most CMV-associated TCR beta chains were HLA-restricted. Reportedly, TCR beta sequences accurately predicted HLA-A and HLA-B alleles in most subjects. Published work reported that the classifier diagnosed cytomegalovirus status with high specificity and sensitivity. More than 150 TCR beta chains were listed as cytomegalovirus-associated.

Germline V gene lookup returns CDR1 MNHNS and CDR2 SASEGT. This CDR3 is 13 amino acids long. Trimming removed 2 bases from V and 2 bases from J, with 5 bases in between. V usage is TRBV6-1 and J usage is TRBJ2-3; D gene ambiguous. Sequencing used PBMCs. The receptor comes from a man younger than 35 in good health and CMV-seronegative. CDR3 loop: CASSEQFTDTQYF. The CDR3 DNA is TGTGCCAGCAGTGAACAGTTCACAGATACGCAGTATTTT.